These 16 T cell receptor beta chains were all obtained from the same sample, sequenced in a study of blood T cell repertoires in COVID-19. Repertoires were generated with immunoSEQ multiplex PCR, while TCRdb's copy carries only in-frame clones and drops some. The sample includes fewer than 250,000 clones, about four fifths of them seen just once. Sequenced: peripheral blood. The receptors come from a man in his 60s with acute or convalescent COVID-19.

This clone was recorded once. The chain carries TRBV4-1 and TRBJ2-6; D ambiguous. V was trimmed by 4 bases and J by 1 base, leaving 8 bases between them. The germline V gene has CDR1 MGHRA and CDR2 YSYEKL. The CDR3 runs 15 residues. The DNA for the CDR3 is TGCGCCAGCAGCCTCCCCGTTTCTGGGGCCAACGTCCTGACTTTC. As protein: CASSLPVSGANVLTF.

This chain connects TRBV28 to TRBJ1-3, with a possible D match to TRBD1 (5 bases). Germline CDR1 reads MDHEN; CDR2 reads SYDVKM. V was trimmed by 5 bases and J by 4 bases, leaving 15 bases between them. CDR3 size: 15 residues. This CDR3 reads CASSSPTVAGNTIYF. The CDR3 DNA reads TGTGCCAGCAGTAGCCCGACAGTCGCCGGAAACACCATATATTTT.

The chain employs TRBV6-1 and TRBJ2-1, with D maybe TRBD2 (6 bases). V was trimmed by 2 bases and J by 6 bases, leaving 14 bases between them. The V gene's germline CDR1 is MNHNS and CDR2 SASEGT. CDR3 length: 15 amino acids. CDR3 in DNA: TGTGCCAGCAGTGAACTGGCGGGGAGTAGCAATGAGCAGTTCTTC. Its protein product is CASSELAGSSNEQFF.

This sequence joins TRBV3-1 (or the pseudogene TRBV3-2) and TRBJ2-1; D is possibly TRBD2 (6 bases). Trimming removed 4 bases at V and 6 bases at J, with 16 bases between. Germline CDR1 LGHDT, CDR2 YNNKEL (reference sequence). The CDR3 extends over 15 amino acids. CDR3 sequence reads: CASSPLGEAINEQFF. In nucleotides, the CDR3 is TGTGCCAGCAGCCCGCTCGGGGAGGCGATCAATGAGCAGTTCTTC.

This chain joins TRBV19 and TRBJ1-1; D is perhaps TRBD1 (6 bases). V dropped 6 bases and J dropped 0 bases, with 11 bases sitting between them. The length of the CDR3 is 14 residues. CDR1 and CDR2 (germline): LNHDA, SQIVND (reference sequence). CDR3 sequence: CASRWTEVNTEAFF. The CDR3 nucleotides read TGTGCCAGTAGGTGGACAGAGGTGAACACTGAAGCTTTCTTT.

This rearrangement joins TRBV6-4 to TRBJ2-3; TRBD2 matches 8 bases. Germline lookup yields CDR1 MRHNA and CDR2 SNTAGT. The V and J ends lost 0 bases and 2 bases, in that order; junction bases with no gene match: 1. This CDR3 has 15 amino acids. The CDR3 loop is CASSDSSGDTDTQYF. In DNA, the CDR3 is TGTGCCAGCAGTGACTCTAGCGGGGACACAGATACGCAGTATTTT.

The J gene is TRBJ2-5, the V gene TRBV7-9, with no clear D. Germline-derived CDR1 and CDR2 are SEHNR and FQNEAQ (reference sequence). Trimming left V 2 bases short and J 3 bases short, with 7 bases between. The CDR3 sequence is 13 residues long. CDR3 nucleotides: TGTGCCAGCAGCTTACTCCGAGAAGAGACCCAGTACTTC. As protein: CASSLLREETQYF.

Note on this clone: Within the sample, other DNA sequences also encode this same CDR3. The V call is TRBV29-1, the J call TRBJ1-2, with 9 bases lining up with TRBD1. V lost 4 bases, J lost 6 bases, and 3 bases stayed unmatched. The CDR3 contains 12 residues. Germline loops: CDR1 SQVTM, CDR2 ANQGSEA. CDR3 nucleotide sequence: TGCAGCGTTGGACAGGGGGGTGATGGCTACACCTTC. Protein: CSVGQGGDGYTF.

This clone was detected only once. The gene calls are TRBV4-2 and TRBJ1-2, with 9 bases lining up with TRBD1. From germline, CDR1 is LGHNA and CDR2 YNFKEQ. This CDR3 is 15 amino acids long. The junction had 7 bases not matched to a gene; V was cut back by 4 bases and J by 4 bases. This chain's CDR3 is CASSPTSQGAYGYTF. The CDR3 nucleotides are TGTGCCAGCAGCCCAACCTCACAGGGGGCCTATGGCTACACCTTC.

The genes are TRBV6-1 and TRBJ1-2; TRBD1 is a possible D gene (5 bases). V was pared by 1 base and J by 3 bases, with 12 bases between. The CDR3 has 15 residues. Germline V CDR1 and CDR2: MNHNS, SASEGT. The CDR3 spells CASSEGWARDYGYTF. The CDR3 region has the DNA TGTGCCAGCAGTGAAGGGTGGGCCAGGGACTATGGCTACACCTTC.

This chain connects TRBV27 to TRBJ1-4; 8 bases map to TRBD1. The length of the CDR3 is 14 residues. Germline CDR1 reads MNHEY; CDR2 reads SMNVEV (reference sequence). The V segment lost 6 bases and the J segment 7 bases; nucleotides outside the gene matches: 7. This chain's CDR3 is CASRLQGVGEKLFF. The CDR3 coding sequence is TGTGCCAGCAGATTACAGGGGGTGGGTGAAAAACTGTTTTTT. Full variable domain (outside the CDR3, taken from reference TRBV27 and TRBJ1-4): EAQVTQNPRYLITVTGKKLTVTCSQNMNHEYMSWYRQDPGLGLRQIYYSMNVEVTDKGDVPEGYKVSRKEKRNFPLILESPSPNQTSLYFCASRLQGVGEKLFFGSGTQLSVL.

This clone has just one count. The V call is TRBV19, the J call TRBJ1-4; D is perhaps TRBD1 (5 bases). The V end was cut by 5 bases, the J end by 0 bases, with 16 bases between. CDR3 length: 17 residues. Germline CDR1 LNHDA, CDR2 SQIVND (reference sequence). CDR3 amino acids: CASSGRERRATNEKLFF. The CDR3 DNA reads TGTGCCAGTAGTGGCAGGGAAAGAAGGGCAACTAATGAAAAACTGTTTTTT.

The chain employs TRBV7-9 and TRBJ1-2; 9 nucleotides match TRBD1. Unmatched junction bases numbered 5, after V lost 4 bases and J lost 2 bases. The CDR3 loop spans 15 amino acids. The germline V gene has CDR1 SEHNR and CDR2 FQNEAQ (reference sequence). The DNA of the CDR3 is TGTGCCAGCAGCTACCCCGGGACAGGGAACTATGGCTACACCTTC. Protein product: CASSYPGTGNYGYTF.

The rearrangement links TRBV5-6 to TRBJ1-4, with D unclear. CDR3 length: 15 amino acids. Germline V gives CDR1 SGHDT, CDR2 YYEEEE. V gave up 0 bases and J gave up 8 bases, with 14 bases separating them. The CDR3 nucleotides are TGTGCCAGCAGCTTGGAAAGGAATTCGCGGGAAAAACTGTTTTTT. Amino acid sequence: CASSLERNSREKLFF. Full variable domain (remainder filled in from reference TRBV5-6 and TRBJ1-4): DAGVTQSPTHLIKTRGQQVTLRCSPKSGHDTVSWYQQALGQGPQFIFQYYEEEERQRGNFPDRFSGHQFPNYSSELNVNALLLGDSALYLCASSLERNSREKLFFGSGTQLSVL.

This clone has just one count. This sequence joins TRBV19 and TRBJ1-1, with TRBD1 as a possible D gene (5 bases). Germline CDR1 reads LNHDA; CDR2 reads SQIVND (reference sequence). Trimming removed 4 bases from V and 1 base from J, with 13 bases in between. The CDR3 length is 15 residues. CDR3 in amino acids: CASSTRQSSNTEAFF. The CDR3 nucleotides read TGTGCCAGTAGTACACGACAGTCCTCGAACACTGAAGCTTTCTTT.

The chain has TRBV29-1 and TRBJ2-1; 11 positions match TRBD2. This CDR3 spans 15 amino acids. Germline V CDR1 and CDR2: SQVTM, ANQGSEA. The V segment lost 6 bases and the J segment 7 bases; nucleotides outside the gene matches: 11. This chain's CDR3 is CSVETSGIVVNEQFF. The CDR3 nucleotides read TGCAGCGTGGAGACTAGCGGGATTGTGGTAAATGAGCAGTTCTTC.